Shown below are 26 T cell receptor beta chains from a single sample sequenced in a study of post-analysis software for immune sequencing data. Overall study results and limits: When patients were compared with controls, four or five TRBV segments were more frequent, TRBV5-6, TRBV5-1 and TRBV20-1 among them.

For these TCRs, the target antigens are not known. The TCR beta cDNA libraries contained unique molecular identifiers. Using its own MiXCR run on the PCR reads, TCRdb lists one record per CDR3 protein. This table has hundreds of thousands of distinct CDR3 sequences, 40% to 55% appearing once. The sample consisted of blood. These receptors came from a girl between 5 and 17 years old with multiple sclerosis.

This clonotype was counted between two and nine times. V usage is TRBV20-1 and J usage is TRBJ2-4; the D gene could be TRBD1 or TRBD2 (5 bases each). The length of the CDR3 is 11 residues. Germline CDR1 DFQATT, CDR2 SNEGSKA (reference sequence). Trimming shortened V by 6 bases and J by 15 bases, and 18 bases separated the two germline ends. The CDR3 region is CSARWDQRGYF. The CDR3 DNA is TGCAGTGCCAGGTGGGACCAAAGAGGGTACTTC.

The rearrangement links TRBV20-1 to TRBJ1-1; D possibly corresponds to TRBD1 (5 bases). Germline lookup yields CDR1 DFQATT and CDR2 SNEGSKA (reference sequence). V dropped 1 base and J dropped 7 bases, with 10 bases sitting between them. The CDR3 totals 12 residues. DNA of the CDR3: TGCAGTGCTAGAGGGCCAGGGAGTGAAGCTTTCTTT. This translates into CSARGPGSEAFF.

This clonotype was picked up a small number of times. V is TRBV11-2 and J is TRBJ2-5; 8 bases match TRBD2. Germline loops: CDR1 SGHAT, CDR2 FQNNGV. V shed 5 bases, J shed 4 bases, and the junction held 6 bases outside the gene matches. The CDR3 covers 14 residues. The CDR3 reads CASSITSGGETQYF. Written as DNA, the CDR3 is TGTGCCAGCAGCATCACTAGCGGTGGAGAGACCCAGTACTTC.

V and J are TRBV28 and TRBJ2-7; 7 bases fit TRBD1. V shed 5 bases, J shed 6 bases, and the junction held 7 bases outside the gene matches. The CDR3 is 13 amino acids. Germline V lookup: CDR1 MDHEN, CDR2 SYDVKM. The CDR3 reads CASSPLTGFEQYF. In DNA, the CDR3 is TGTGCCAGCAGTCCCCTGACAGGGTTCGAGCAGTACTTC.

The chain has TRBV28 and TRBJ2-7, with D possibly being TRBD1 or TRBD2 (5 bases each). V lost 7 bases to trimming and J lost 5 bases, with 21 bases between them. This CDR3 is built from 15 residues. In germline, CDR1 is MDHEN, CDR2 SYDVKM. This chain's CDR3 is CASKTLGTQGHEQYF. The CDR3 region has the DNA TGTGCCAGCAAGACACTCGGGACCCAGGGCCACGAGCAGTACTTC. The full variable domain, its missing parts supplied by reference TRBV28 and TRBJ2-7, is DVKVTQSSRYLVKRTGEKVFLECVQDMDHENMFWYRQDPGLGLRLIYFSYDVKMKEKGDIPEGYSVSREKKERFSLILESASTNQTSMYLCASKTLGTQGHEQYFGPGTRLTVT.

This rearrangement joins TRBV29-1 to TRBJ2-7, with 7 nucleotides matching TRBD1. Germline V gene lookup returns CDR1 SQVTM and CDR2 ANQGSEA. J gave up 5 bases and V 5 bases, and 9 bases lay outside the gene matches. This CDR3 is built from 13 residues. The chain's CDR3 is CSVMRQGGNEQYF. The CDR3, as DNA: TGCAGCGTTATGAGACAGGGTGGGAACGAGCAGTACTTC.

The rearrangement links TRBV20-1 to TRBJ2-5; D not resolved. Germline CDR1 is DFQATT and CDR2 is SNEGSKA (reference sequence). The ends were cut back, 3 bases at V and 2 bases at J, with 10 bases in the middle. The CDR3 consists of 13 residues. The CDR3 DNA is TGCAGTGCTAGTCCTAGACGACAAGAGACCCAGTACTTC. Translating gives CSASPRRQETQYF.

This clonotype occurred a few times. The chain combines TRBV6-2 or TRBV6-3 with TRBJ2-7; D is unclear. Germline CDR1 reads MNHEY; CDR2 reads SVGEGT. Deletions cut 0 bases from V and 2 bases from J, with 11 bases between. The CDR3 length is 15 residues. The CDR3 region is CASSYSSSDPYEQYF. As DNA, the CDR3 is TGTGCCAGCAGTTACTCGAGTTCAGACCCCTACGAGCAGTACTTC.

Remarks on this clonotype: One end of the junction is discordant with germline, which a read error may explain. V usage is TRBV4-1 and J usage is TRBJ2-7; D gene ambiguous. From germline, CDR1 is MGHRA and CDR2 YSYEKL. The CDR3 is 15 residues long. The CDR3 bases are TGCGCCAGCGGCCAAGACCGCCTATCGCACTACGAGCAGTACTTC. This sequence encodes CASGQDRLSHYEQYF.

The rearrangement links TRBV20-1 to TRBJ1-6; D is unclear. Trimming took off 6 bases at V and 10 bases at J, with 7 bases between the two ends. This CDR3 region has 10 residues. From germline, CDR1 is DFQATT and CDR2 SNEGSKA (reference sequence). DNA of the CDR3: TGCAGTGCCGGGAGGTCACCCCTCCACTTT. It yields the protein CSAGRSPLHF.

J is TRBJ2-5 and V is TRBV6-5, with 7 nucleotides matching TRBD2. CDR1 and CDR2 from the germline V gene are MNHEY and SVGAGI. The CDR3 extends over 11 amino acids. V lost 6 bases to trimming and J lost 11 bases; unmatched junction nucleotides: 6. CDR3 bases: TGTGCCAGCAGGGGGAGGGAGATACAGTACTTC. Translation: CASRGREIQYF.

CDR3 nucleotide sequence: TGTGCCAGCAGCTTATCGGGACAGGGATATGAGCAGTTCTTC. Translation: CASSLSGQGYEQFF. V is TRBV11-1 and J is TRBJ2-1, with TRBD1 identical over 9 bases. Germline V gene data show CDR1 as SGHAT and CDR2 as FQDESV (reference sequence). V trimming: 2 bases; J trimming: 8 bases; junction bases outside the gene matches: 4. The CDR3 loop spans 14 amino acids.

V is TRBV3-1 and J is TRBJ2-2; D is unresolved. From germline, CDR1 is LGHDT and CDR2 YNNKEL (reference sequence). Deletions cut 3 bases from V and 0 bases from J, with 5 bases between. This CDR3 spans 14 amino acids. CDR3 DNA sequence: TGTGCCAGCAGCCAGTATACGAACACCGGGGAGCTGTTTTTT. It yields the protein CASSQYTNTGELFF. Using reference TRBV3-1 and TRBJ2-2 for the parts outside the CDR3, the full variable domain is DTAVSQTPKYLVTQMGNDKSIKCEQNLGHDTMYWYKQDSKKFLKIMFSYNNKELIINETVPNRFSPKSPDKAHLNLHINSLELGDSAVYFCASSQYTNTGELFFGEGSRLTVL.

The chain joins TRBV20-1 to TRBJ1-2; a possible D gene is TRBD1 (5 bases). Germline V gives CDR1 DFQATT, CDR2 SNEGSKA (reference sequence). CDR3 length: 16 residues. Trimming pared 0 bases from V and 1 base from J, leaving 15 bases between. For the CDR3, the DNA is TGCAGTGCTAGAGAAGGTGCCTACCAGGGTAACTATGGCTACACCTTC. The encoded protein is CSAREGAYQGNYGYTF.

This clonotype appeared a few times. The chain joins TRBV5-1 to TRBJ2-7; 7 bases map to TRBD1. The CDR3 totals 16 residues. Trimming removed 1 base from V and 4 bases from J; junction bases left unmatched: 11. CDR1 is SGHRS and CDR2 is YFSETQ in the germline V gene. The CDR3 loop is CASSLIAGTEVYEQYF. The CDR3 DNA reads as TGCGCCAGCAGCTTGATCGCCGGGACAGAAGTTTACGAGCAGTACTTC.

The rearrangement links TRBV20-1 to TRBJ1-5, with D unclear. In germline, CDR1 is DFQATT, CDR2 SNEGSKA (reference sequence). This CDR3 comprises 15 residues. V lost 6 bases, J lost 0 bases, and 15 bases lay in between. The CDR3: CSARRASDSNQPQHF. In DNA form, the CDR3 reads TGCAGTGCCCGAAGGGCATCAGATAGCAATCAGCCCCAGCATTTT.

This clonotype was found a few times. The V call is TRBV29-1, the J call TRBJ2-3, with D perhaps matching TRBD1 (6 bases). The V end was cut by 7 bases, the J end by 2 bases, with 16 bases between. The CDR3 spans 14 residues. Germline-derived CDR1 and CDR2 are SQVTM and ANQGSEA. The DNA for the CDR3 is TGCAGCGCCCGACAGGCAGGGTCCACAGATACGCAGTATTTT. Amino acid sequence: CSARQAGSTDTQYF.

The rearrangement uses TRBV6-2 or TRBV6-3 and TRBJ2-1, with 9 bases that match TRBD2. Germline loops: CDR1 MNHEY, CDR2 SVGEGT. The J segment lost 7 bases and the V segment lost 6 bases, leaving 4 bases of the junction unmatched. This CDR3 has 13 residues. The DNA of the CDR3 is TGTGCCAGCAGCAGGACTAGCGAGAATGAGCAGTTCTTC. It encodes CASSRTSENEQFF.

This clonotype came up a few times. The genes are TRBV27 and TRBJ2-3; 15 bases are shared with TRBD2. J gave up 7 bases and V 7 bases, and 6 bases lay outside the gene matches. Germline V gene sequence: CDR1 MNHEY, CDR2 SMNVEV (reference sequence). The CDR3 loop spans 15 amino acids. CDR3 residues: CASTSGTSGRNTQYF. In DNA, the CDR3 is TGTGCCAGCACCTCCGGGACTAGCGGGAGGAATACGCAGTATTTT.

This sequence joins TRBV10-3 and TRBJ2-7; D not certain. V lost 0 bases to trimming and J lost 1 base, with 4 bases between them. Germline lookup yields CDR1 ENHRY and CDR2 SYGVKD. The CDR3 spans 13 residues. CDR3 nucleotides: TGTGCCATCAGTGAGTCAGGGTCCTACGAGCAGTACTTC. Encoded protein: CAISESGSYEQYF.

This clonotype has more than one count but fewer than ten. The chain uses TRBV29-1 and TRBJ2-1, with D perhaps matching TRBD2 (5 bases). Germline V gives CDR1 SQVTM, CDR2 ANQGSEA. This CDR3 has 13 residues. Deletions cut 5 bases from V and 9 bases from J, with 17 bases between. CDR3: CSVRGSAGLEQFF. DNA for the CDR3: TGCAGCGTTAGAGGTAGCGCGGGCCTTGAGCAGTTCTTC.

The chain couples TRBV2 to TRBJ2-1, with 8 nucleotides matching TRBD1. After removal of 7 bases from V and 12 bases from J, the junction contained 8 bases not matched to a gene. Germline CDR1 reads SNHLY; CDR2 reads FYNNEI. The CDR3 covers 12 residues. The CDR3 sequence: CASNIQGVWQFF. DNA for the CDR3: TGTGCCAGCAACATACAGGGGGTATGGCAGTTCTTC. Combining the CDR3 with reference TRBV2 and TRBJ2-1 gives the whole variable domain EPEVTQTPSHQVTQMGQEVILRCVPISNHLYFYWYRQILGQKVEFLVSFYNNEISEKSEIFDDQFSVERPDGSNFTLKIRSTKLEDSAMYFCASNIQGVWQFFGPGTRLTVL.

This clonotype has more than one count but fewer than ten. This chain joins TRBV20-1 and TRBJ2-3; D is unclear. The CDR3 is 11 residues long. Trimming took 0 bases from V and 10 from J, leaving 8 bases between them. CDR1 is DFQATT and CDR2 is SNEGSKA in the germline V gene (reference sequence). The DNA of the CDR3 is TGCAGTGCTAGAGACCCCCCTGCGCAGTATTTT. Amino acids: CSARDPPAQYF.

This clonotype was counted once. The chain employs TRBV5-1 and TRBJ2-3; D may be TRBD1 (6 bases). This CDR3 spans 14 amino acids. V lost 2 bases and J 6 bases, leaving 13 bases between the germline ends. The germline gives CDR1 SGHRS, CDR2 YFSETQ. In DNA form, the CDR3 reads TGCGCCAGCAGCTTACAGGGTGTCGGCGATACGCAGTATTTT. Translated, it gives CASSLQGVGDTQYF.

In its sample, this clonotype was seen once. The V gene is TRBV7-2, the J gene TRBJ2-1; weak D call: TRBD2 (6 bases). V was shortened by 5 bases and J by 3 bases, with 17 bases between the two germline ends. The germline V gene has CDR1 SGHTA and CDR2 FQGNSA. The CDR3 length is 16 residues. This CDR3 is CTSSPPGGEVYNEQFF. The CDR3 coding sequence is TGTACCAGCAGCCCCCCCGGTGGGGAGGTCTACAATGAGCAGTTCTTC.

The chain employs TRBV20-1 and TRBJ2-7; TRBD2 matches 7 bases. J gave up 0 bases and V 1 base, and 9 bases lay outside the gene matches. The germline gives CDR1 DFQATT, CDR2 SNEGSKA (reference sequence). CDR3 length: 16 amino acids. The CDR3 reads CSARVAASGGSYEQYF. Here the CDR3 DNA reads TGCAGTGCTAGAGTAGCGGCTAGCGGAGGCTCCTACGAGCAGTACTTC.